The next 19 T cell receptor beta chains were all read from a single sample in a study of T cells in Graves' hyperthyroidism and ophthalmopathy. From RNA transcripts, TCR beta CDR3 regions were amplified. With the HTBI primer set, the TCR CDR3 went through a first round of RT-PCR. MiXCR, run by TCRdb on the multiplex PCR reads, gives a single entry per CDR3 protein. This repertoire shows about 600,000 distinct CDR3 sequences, 13% to 15% found once; its top ten account for around 7%. What was sequenced was blood. All receptors derive from a young woman with Graves' ophthalmopathy.

V gene TRBV10-3 combines with J gene TRBJ1-6, with D perhaps TRBD1 (6 bases). CDR1 is ENHRY, CDR2 SYGVKD, per germline. The CDR3 spans 18 residues. Trimming took 2 bases from V and 8 from J, leaving 22 bases between them. DNA for the CDR3: TGTGCCATCAGTGAGGTGACAGGTCGCGGCGGCGGGGATTCACCCCTCCACTTT. As protein: CAISEVTGRGGGDSPLHF.

This clonotype has more than one count but fewer than ten. A clone one base away is much larger, so this may be a read error. The V and J genes are TRBV28 and TRBJ2-5, with 13 bases identical to TRBD2. CDR3 size: 16 residues. Unmatched junction bases numbered 8, after V lost 10 bases and J lost 0 bases. Germline lookup yields CDR1 MDHEN and CDR2 SYDVKM. The CDR3 protein is CANPPGTSGNQETQYF. In nucleotides, the CDR3 is TGTGCCAACCCCCCCGGGACTAGCGGGAACCAAGAGACCCAGTACTTC.

The CDR3 nucleotides are TGCAGCGTTGATGAAGTCTATGGCTACACCTTC. Encoded protein: CSVDEVYGYTF. The rearrangement joins TRBV29-1 to TRBJ1-2, with D hard to call. The CDR3 is 11 residues long. V was cut by 3 bases and J by 4 bases, with 6 bases left in between. Germline V CDR1 and CDR2: SQVTM, ANQGSEA.

The genes are TRBV27 and TRBJ2-7; D may be TRBD2 (7 bases). Trimming pared 1 base from V and 3 bases from J, leaving 19 bases between. This CDR3 is built from 17 residues. From germline, CDR1 is MNHEY and CDR2 SMNVEV (reference sequence). CDR3 DNA sequence: TGTGCCAGCAGTTTATTATCAACCGGGGGGACATACTACGAGCAGTACTTC. Its translation: CASSLLSTGGTYYEQYF.

The sample holds many counts of this clonotype. The gene calls are TRBV7-9 and TRBJ1-3; D not certain. This CDR3 region has 15 residues. Trimming pared 4 bases from V and 2 bases from J, leaving 12 bases between. Per germline, CDR1 SEHNR and CDR2 FQNEAQ (reference sequence). The chain's CDR3 is CASSSNVGAGNTIYF. The CDR3 nucleotides are TGTGCCAGCAGCTCGAATGTCGGGGCTGGAAACACCATATATTTT.

This clonotype appeared a few times. This rearrangement joins TRBV19 to TRBJ1-1; a possible D gene is TRBD1 (6 bases). Trimming took 3 bases from V and 5 from J, leaving 13 bases between them. From germline, CDR1 is LNHDA and CDR2 SQIVND (reference sequence). There are 14 residues in the CDR3. CDR3 region: CASSIWGGATEAFF. In nucleotides, the CDR3 is TGTGCCAGTAGTATCTGGGGGGGCGCGACTGAAGCTTTCTTT.

This clonotype was detected many times. The gene calls are TRBV7-3 and TRBJ2-5; 8 nucleotides align to TRBD2. Germline assignment: CDR1 SGHTA and CDR2 FQGTGA. The junction had 12 bases not matched to a gene; V was cut back by 4 bases and J by 2 bases. The CDR3 length is 17 residues. CDR3 in amino acids: CASSSPGGDDIQETQYF. Here the CDR3 DNA reads TGTGCCAGCAGCTCCCCCGGGGGGGACGACATACAAGAGACCCAGTACTTC.

This clonotype was seen only a few times. The rearrangement uses TRBV7-3 and TRBJ1-1, with a possible D match to TRBD1 (5 bases). Trimming took off 0 bases at V and 0 bases at J, with 8 bases between the two ends. Germline values: CDR1 SGHTA, CDR2 FQGTGA. The length of the CDR3 is 15 residues. CDR3 nucleotide sequence: TGTGCCAGCAGCTTAACCGGACATCTGAACACTGAAGCTTTCTTT. Translating gives CASSLTGHLNTEAFF.

This clonotype was found many times. The chain couples TRBV27 to TRBJ2-7; tentative D call: TRBD1 (5 bases). The CDR3 extends over 15 amino acids. V lost 1 base and J lost 2, with 12 bases in between. Germline CDR1 is MNHEY and CDR2 is SMNVEV (reference sequence). CDR3 in amino acids: CASSLLGTGTYEQYF. DNA of the CDR3: TGTGCCAGCAGTTTATTGGGCACAGGCACCTACGAGCAGTACTTC.

For this clonotype: A much more abundant neighbour one base away suggests this may be a read error. This rearrangement joins TRBV11-1 to TRBJ2-1; 10 bases agree with TRBD2. The CDR3 is made up of 16 amino acids. V dropped 1 base and J dropped 6; count of bases not matched to a gene: 6. Germline assignment: CDR1 SGHAT and CDR2 FQDESV (reference sequence). The CDR3 reads CASSLVPSGSPNEQFF. In DNA form, the CDR3 reads TGTGCCAGCAGCTTAGTCCCTAGCGGGAGCCCCAATGAGCAGTTCTTC. Drawing the rest from reference TRBV11-1 and TRBJ2-1, the complete variable domain is EAEVAQSPRYKITEKSQAVAFWCDPISGHATLYWYRQILGQGPELLVQFQDESVVDDSQLPKDRFSAERLKGVDSTLKIQPAELGDSAMYLCASSLVPSGSPNEQFFGPGTRLTVL.

This clonotype has a handful of counts. V and J are TRBV30 and TRBJ2-7; D perhaps matches TRBD1 (5 bases). Trimming pared 1 base from V and 6 bases from J, leaving 10 bases between. Germline CDR1 GTSNPN, CDR2 SVGIG (reference sequence). CDR3 length: 12 amino acids. As DNA, the CDR3 is TGTGCCTGGAGTGAAGGGGTCCGCGAGCAGTACTTC. Its translation: CAWSEGVREQYF.

This clonotype has ten or more counts. The V gene is TRBV10-3, the J gene TRBJ2-1, with 14 bases fitting TRBD2. This CDR3 has 18 amino acids. The ends lost 7 bases at V and 7 bases at J; junction bases unmatched: 15. CDR1 ENHRY and CDR2 SYGVKD come from the germline V gene. DNA for the CDR3: TGTGCCATCACCCCCACTCCGGGACTAGCGGGAGTAATAAATGAGCAGTTCTTC. This gives the protein CAITPTPGLAGVINEQFF.

There are many counts of this clonotype. J is TRBJ2-7 and V is TRBV6-1, with D possibly matching TRBD2 (5 bases). The CDR3 consists of 14 residues. The V and J ends lost 3 bases and 3 bases respectively, with 12 bases between them. Germline V gene lookup returns CDR1 MNHNS and CDR2 SASEGT. CDR3 region: CASSDLLDYYEQYF. CDR3 DNA sequence: TGTGCCAGCAGTGACTTACTAGACTACTACGAGCAGTACTTC.

This chain connects TRBV10-3 to TRBJ2-6; the D gene could be TRBD1 or TRBD2 (6 bases each). This CDR3 has 18 residues. Germline lookup yields CDR1 ENHRY and CDR2 SYGVKD. Trimming removed 5 bases from V and 0 bases from J, with 17 bases in between. CDR3 nucleotides: TGTGCCATCAGTTACTCGAGGGGGGCAGGCTCTGGGGCCAACGTCCTGACTTTC. Amino acid sequence: CAISYSRGAGSGANVLTF.

This clonotype was seen only a few times. The chain employs TRBV4-2 and TRBJ1-4, with D tentatively TRBD1 (5 bases). CDR1 and CDR2 from the germline V gene are LGHNA and YNFKEQ. V lost 0 bases, J lost 7 bases, and 15 bases lay in between. The CDR3 contains 16 residues. The CDR3 nucleotides read TGTGCCAGCAGCCAAGATCGGCGGCAGGGAGGTGAAAAACTGTTTTTT. Amino acid sequence: CASSQDRRQGGEKLFF.

This clonotype has ten or more counts. V usage is TRBV14 and J usage is TRBJ2-1, with TRBD2 matching over 11 bases. Trimming cost V 2 bases and J 6 bases; bases outside gene matches: 12. This CDR3 is built from 18 residues. Germline V gene lookup returns CDR1 SGHDN and CDR2 FVKESK. The CDR3 coding sequence is TGTGCCAGCAGCCAATTTGTGGCCCCCGGGACTAGCGGCAATGAGCAGTTCTTC. Protein: CASSQFVAPGTSGNEQFF.

The chain employs TRBV9 and TRBJ1-3; D gene uncertain. CDR1 and CDR2 (germline): SGDLS, YYNGEE. The CDR3 runs to 15 residues. V was pared by 0 bases and J by 0 bases, with 7 bases between. CDR3 DNA sequence: TGTGCCAGCAGCGTAGCTACGGGCTCTGGAAACACCATATATTTT. The encoded protein is CASSVATGSGNTIYF.

The chain recombines TRBV6-2 or TRBV6-3 with TRBJ2-5; 8 bases align to TRBD1. V lost 6 bases and J lost 7; bases outside the gene matches: 13. CDR1 and CDR2 from the germline V gene are MNHEY and SVGEGT. The CDR3 has 15 amino acids. CDR3 in amino acids: CASSRGQGPMLTQYF. The CDR3 bases are TGTGCCAGCAGCCGCGGACAGGGTCCGATGTTGACCCAGTACTTC.

This clonotype was seen at least ten times. This rearrangement joins TRBV7-9 to TRBJ1-6; D perhaps matches TRBD1 (6 bases). This CDR3 has 16 residues. V was shortened by 4 bases and J by 7 bases, with 17 bases between the two germline ends. Germline CDR1 reads SEHNR; CDR2 reads FQNEAQ (reference sequence). The CDR3 reads CASSSMTGLGNSPLHF. CDR3 nucleotide sequence: TGTGCCAGCAGCTCAATGACAGGATTGGGGAATTCACCCCTCCACTTT.